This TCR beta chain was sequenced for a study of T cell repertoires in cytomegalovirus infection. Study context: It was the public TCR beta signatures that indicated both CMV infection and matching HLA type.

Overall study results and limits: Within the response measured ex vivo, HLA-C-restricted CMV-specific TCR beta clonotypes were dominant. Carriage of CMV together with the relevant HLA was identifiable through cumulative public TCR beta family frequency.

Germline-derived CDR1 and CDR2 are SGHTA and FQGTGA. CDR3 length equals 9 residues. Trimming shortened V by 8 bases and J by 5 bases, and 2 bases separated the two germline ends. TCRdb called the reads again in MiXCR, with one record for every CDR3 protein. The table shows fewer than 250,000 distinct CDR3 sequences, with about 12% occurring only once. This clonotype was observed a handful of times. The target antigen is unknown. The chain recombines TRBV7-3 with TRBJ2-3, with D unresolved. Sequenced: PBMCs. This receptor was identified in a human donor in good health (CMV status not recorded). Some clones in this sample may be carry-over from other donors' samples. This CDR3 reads CASLDTQYF. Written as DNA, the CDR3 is TGTGCCAGCTTAGATACGCAGTATTTT. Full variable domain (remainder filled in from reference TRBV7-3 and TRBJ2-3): GAGVSQTPSNKVTEKGKYVELRCDPISGHTALYWYRQSLGQGPEFLIYFQGTGAADDSGLPNDRFFAVRPEGSVSTLKIQRTERGDSAVYLCASLDTQYFGPGTRLTVL.